This T cell receptor (beta chain) was identified in a study of immune evolution from preneoplasia to lung adenocarcinoma. Study-level information: HLA loss of heterozygosity: over 5.5% AIS, 15% MIA, about 35% ADC, none AAH. Points from the study as a whole: Normal lung had highest clonality; later lesions appeared denser, more diverse.

On this clone: The antigen is not known.

H&E slides confirmed each diagnosis, reviewed by two pathologists independently. The table came from immunoSEQ multiplex PCR; TCRdb's copy has only in-frame clones and leaves some out. This sample has 4,000 to 6,000 clones, with approximately 79% found just once. CDR3 length: 15 amino acids. V shed 5 bases and J shed 0 bases, with 10 bases lying between them. CDR1 is MDHEN and CDR2 is SYDVKM in the germline V gene. The chain is built from TRBV28 and TRBJ1-4; D not resolved. What was sequenced was FFPE minimally invasive lung adenocarcinoma tissue. The receptor comes from a person aged 50 or older with lung adenocarcinoma. As DNA, the CDR3 is TGTGCCAGCAGTGGGATCGGATCAACTAATGAAAAACTGTTTTTT. Protein product: CASSGIGSTNEKLFF.